This T cell receptor (beta chain) emerged from a study of blood T cell repertoires in COVID-19. Per the study methods: Reference gene primer amplification in the assay estimated nucleated cell counts. Profiling relied on immunoSEQ multiplex PCR, and the TCRdb table lists in-frame clones only, not all of them. D and trimming come from the DNA, and the V and J calls and clone size come from that table. The sample consists of about 66,000 clones, approximately 80% of them appearing once. The source of this sequence is a man in his 60s with acute or convalescent COVID-19. Source material: peripheral blood.

For the CDR3, the DNA is TGTGCCTGGATTCGGGACAGGGGCTCTGGAAACACCATATATTTT. Its protein is CAWIRDRGSGNTIYF. This chain joins TRBV30 and TRBJ1-3; TRBD1 matches at 10 bases. Trimming took 4 bases from V and 0 from J; bases not matched to a gene: 3. The CDR3 totals 15 residues. Germline lookup yields CDR1 GTSNPN and CDR2 SVGIG (reference sequence).